This T cell receptor (beta chain) was identified during a study of tumor-infiltrating lymphocytes in localized non-small cell lung cancer. Regarding the study as a whole: TCR sequencing covered a subset of patients with enough tissue. T-cell fraction did not differ between immunotypes IM1 and IM2.

Generated by immunoSEQ multiplex PCR, the TCRdb table keeps only in-frame clones and is missing some. The table shows over 9,500 clones, with around four fifths occurring only once. To note about this clone: Its specificity is unknown.

Germline loops: CDR1 SNHLY, CDR2 FYNNEI. The junction had 5 bases not matched to a gene; V was cut back by 5 bases and J by 6 bases. This CDR3 spans 14 amino acids. This receptor was identified in a human donor with non-small cell lung cancer. Sequenced material: uninvolved lung tissue not adjacent to the tumor. This chain joins TRBV2 and TRBJ1-5, with 9 positions matching TRBD1. The CDR3 region is CASSSGQGSQPQHF. In DNA, the CDR3 is TGTGCCAGCAGTAGCGGACAGGGGAGTCAGCCCCAGCATTTT.